This record concerns one T cell receptor beta chain sequence. This clone's antigen is unknown. No much larger clone is present one base from it, and per-base qualities are unavailable. This entry comes from a study of CD8 T cells in ankylosing spondylitis (dated by TCRdb to about 2017). About the study as a whole: The study set out to find disease-linked TCR variants by profiling T cell receptor beta repertoires in ankylosing spondylitis patients and healthy donors. The full study cohort comprised 25 ankylosing spondylitis patients and about 110 healthy donors. Peripheral blood was sampled, and synovial fluid was also collected from ankylosing spondylitis patients. Results and caveats for the whole study, not just this receptor: Some TCR beta motif variants had previously been reported in synovial fluid and blood of reactive arthritis patients, which suggested common disease-initiation mechanisms. In peripheral blood, the disease-linked clones were found at relatively low frequencies and had a CD8+ phenotype. Blood from ankylosing spondylitis patients appeared to be characterized by a TCR beta motif made up of eight highly homologous amino acid variants. The disease-linked clones were reported to be significantly enriched in matched synovial fluid samples from ankylosing spondylitis patients.

This sample was sequenced with an Illumina HiSeq 2500. Quantitative 5'-RACE with molecular barcodes was the method used to prepare the TCR beta libraries. Under the source paper's analysis protocol: To identify disease-linked TCR variants, a new computational method was used, one built on a probabilistic model of VDJ rearrangement. TCRdb trimmed public reads at Q25 via fastp, called clones via MiXCR and kept in-frame beta chains. Identical CDR3 protein sequences are pooled into one entry, listed with their most common genes and DNA. The V and J calls and clone size come from TCRdb's table, not from the authors' own analysis. In this sample the table shows a few hundred thousand distinct CDR3 sequences, 18% of which occur a single time. The leading ten clones occupy around 33% of the sample. V sheds 5 bases and J sheds 4 bases, leaving 22 bases between their ends. There are 17 amino acids in the CDR3, from cysteine to phenylalanine inclusive. Just the 51-base CDR3 DNA is kept, in frame starting at base 1.

Recombination joined TRBV12-3 or TRBV12-4 with TRBJ2-3; the D assignment is uncertain and may be TRBD1 or TRBD2, with 6 bases supporting each. This receptor was obtained from a male donor with ankylosing spondylitis or in good health (not recorded which). Sequencing used blood, either unsorted or a sorted T cell fraction (not recorded which). The DNA sequence follows: TGTGCCAGCAGTCTCGAGAGTGGGGGGCTGGGGTCAGATACGCAGTATTTT. This codes for CASSLESGGLGSDTQYF.